The 9 T cell receptor beta chains listed next were all sequenced from one sample in a study of CXCR3-negative and CXCR3-positive naive CD8 T cells. The TRB cDNA libraries were prepared by 5' RACE with UMI labels. TCRdb re-called the 5' RACE reads and shows each CDR3 protein once, DNA omitted. This repertoire includes roughly 71,000 distinct CDR3 sequences. What was sequenced was naive CXCR3- CD8+ T cells from blood. The subset here: CD45RO-CCR7+CD27+CD95- naive CD8+ T cells lacking CXCR3 (TNR3-). The receptors stem from a human donor in good health. Some clones in this sample may be carry-over from other donors' samples.

The chain uses TRBV19 and TRBJ1-1; with no DNA, the TCRdb D assignment of TRBD1 cannot be verified. Germline CDR1 LNHDA, CDR2 SQIVND (reference sequence). The CDR3 is made up of 16 amino acids. The CDR3 loop is CASSIQGVKINTEAFF. Full variable domain (missing parts from reference TRBV19 and TRBJ1-1): DGGITQSPKYLFRKEGQNVTLSCEQNLNHDAMYWYRQDPGQGLRLIYYSQIVNDFQKGDIAEGYSVSREKKESFPLTVTSAQKNPTAFYLCASSIQGVKINTEAFFGQGTRLTVV.

This chain connects TRBV19 to TRBJ1-1; lacking DNA, the TRBD1 call made by TCRdb goes unchecked. CDR1 LNHDA and CDR2 SQIVND come from the germline V gene (reference sequence). The CDR3 is made up of 15 amino acids. The CDR3: CASSTRDRLNTEAFF.

The V gene is TRBV12-3 or TRBV12-4, the J gene TRBJ2-7. The CDR3 loop spans 13 amino acids. CDR3 sequence reads: CASSRSYLYEQYF.

The chain couples TRBV2 to TRBJ1-1. Germline-derived CDR1 and CDR2 are SNHLY and FYNNEI. CDR3 length: 12 residues. CDR3 protein: CASSEEPSEAFF.

This chain links TRBV29-1 with TRBJ2-3; TCRdb's D call, TRBD1, is unchecked because there is no DNA. CDR3 length: 14 residues. Germline V gene data show CDR1 as SQVTM and CDR2 as ANQGSEA. CDR3 residues: CSVTGTGLMDTQYF.

The chain is built from TRBV29-1 and TRBJ2-3. The CDR3 contains 13 residues. Germline V gene lookup returns CDR1 SQVTM and CDR2 ANQGSEA. CDR3 sequence: CSVGVSNTDTQYF.

This chain links TRBV20-1 with TRBJ2-7; lacking DNA, the TRBD1 call made by TCRdb goes unchecked. Germline loops: CDR1 DFQATT, CDR2 SNEGSKA (reference sequence). The CDR3 loop spans 16 amino acids. CDR3: CSARDRAGAPLSEQYF.

The genes are TRBV20-1 and TRBJ2-3; TCRdb lists TRBD2, though no DNA is available to test this call. The CDR3 length is 18 residues. The germline V gene has CDR1 DFQATT and CDR2 SNEGSKA (reference sequence). Here the CDR3 reads CSARDLAGVLPSTDTQYF.

This chain joins TRBV20-1 and TRBJ1-1. The V gene's germline CDR1 is DFQATT and CDR2 SNEGSKA (reference sequence). The CDR3 covers 11 residues. The CDR3 reads CSARIITEAFF.